One and the same sample provided the 12 T cell receptor beta chains below, sequenced in a study of Ad26.COV2.S vaccination and SARS-CoV-2 variants. The table came from immunoSEQ multiplex PCR; TCRdb's copy has only in-frame clones and leaves some out. The sample lists hundreds of thousands of clones, roughly 90% occurring once. Treatment reported: roughly 20 received Ad26.COV2.S at low or high dose, single or two shots; 5 received placebo; per-sample allocation not given. The samples were gathered on day 63 after the first injection of vaccine or placebo. The source was peripheral blood, collected in a trial of Ad26.COV2.S vaccine versus placebo. These TCRs come from a person between 18 and 65 years old who received the Ad26.COV2.S COVID-19 vaccine or a placebo.

The CDR3 DNA is TGTGCCAGCAGCGTAGGGCCGGGAGCCGACACCTACGAGCAGTACTTC. Translated, it gives CASSVGPGADTYEQYF. The chain is built from TRBV9 and TRBJ2-7, with D perhaps TRBD2 (6 bases). CDR3 size: 16 residues. Trimming removed 0 bases from V and 2 bases from J, with 15 bases in between. The germline V gene has CDR1 SGDLS and CDR2 YYNGEE.

V gene TRBV5-1 combines with J gene TRBJ2-3; D is undetermined. CDR3 length: 16 residues. V lost 2 bases and J 6 bases, leaving 19 bases between the germline ends. The germline gives CDR1 SGHRS, CDR2 YFSETQ. The chain's CDR3 is CASSFRAANAADTQYF. The CDR3 DNA follows: TGCGCCAGCAGCTTTAGGGCGGCAAATGCGGCCGATACGCAGTATTTT.

The chain couples TRBV4-3 to TRBJ2-3; TRBD1 agrees at 9 bases. The V and J ends lost 0 bases and 0 bases, in that order; junction bases with no gene match: 4. The germline V gene encodes CDR1 LGHNA and CDR2 YSLEER. There are 17 residues in the CDR3. The CDR3 DNA follows: TGCGCCAGCAGCCAAGAGTTTGGACAGGGGAGCACAGATACGCAGTATTTT. Amino acid sequence: CASSQEFGQGSTDTQYF.

The rearrangement links TRBV7-8 to TRBJ2-1; D is unclear. The CDR3 is 14 residues long. V was clipped by 5 bases and J by 3 bases, with 11 bases between them. CDR1 and CDR2 from the germline V gene are SGHVS and FQNEAQ. The CDR3 region is CASSPAGYYNEQFF. CDR3 sequence (DNA): TGTGCCAGCAGCCCCGCTGGGTACTACAATGAGCAGTTCTTC.

The CDR3 spells CASSGPGRTNYGYTF. Written as DNA, the CDR3 is TGTGCCAGCAGCGGCCCCGGGAGGACCAACTATGGCTACACCTTC. The chain recombines TRBV5-4 with TRBJ1-2; D uncertain. V was cut by 4 bases and J by 2 bases, with 15 bases left in between. Germline CDR1 SGHNT, CDR2 YYREEE (reference sequence). The CDR3 extends over 15 amino acids.

The chain joins TRBV5-1 to TRBJ2-6, with unresolved D. Germline-derived CDR1 and CDR2 are SGHRS and YFSETQ. With 0 bases removed from V and 5 bases from J, the gap between germline ends came to 9 bases. This CDR3 region has 15 residues. DNA for the CDR3: TGCGCCAGCAGCTTGGGGCACCTCTGGGCCAACGTCCTGACTTTC. Amino acids: CASSLGHLWANVLTF.

As concerns this clone: The sample contains more than one DNA sequence encoding this CDR3. V gene TRBV10-3 combines with J gene TRBJ2-1; TRBD2 aligns across 9 bases. Germline trimming cut 1 base from V and 0 bases from J; bases unmatched to any gene: 1. This CDR3 contains 16 residues. Germline CDR1 is ENHRY and CDR2 is SYGVKD. CDR3 sequence reads: CAISEFSGSSYNEQFF. The DNA for the CDR3 is TGTGCCATCAGTGAGTTTAGCGGGAGCTCCTACAATGAGCAGTTCTTC.

This chain uses TRBV2 with TRBJ2-3; the D is unclear. This CDR3 has 14 amino acids. V was pared by 4 bases and J by 3 bases, with 11 bases between. The germline V gene has CDR1 SNHLY and CDR2 FYNNEI. The CDR3, as DNA: TGTGCCAGCAGTGGGCAGGTCTCGACAGATACGCAGTATTTT. Residues: CASSGQVSTDTQYF.

This rearrangement joins TRBV29-1 to TRBJ2-3; no definite D call. The V end lost 5 bases, the J end lost 2 bases, and 11 bases lay between the germline ends. This CDR3 comprises 13 residues. Germline CDR1 is SQVTM and CDR2 is ANQGSEA. The CDR3 coding sequence is TGCAGCGTTCTGGGTTTTTCCACAGATACGCAGTATTTT. Amino acids: CSVLGFSTDTQYF.

The gene calls are TRBV6-5 and TRBJ1-2; D is uncertain. The CDR3 has 14 residues. Germline loops: CDR1 MNHEY, CDR2 SVGAGI. The V gene lost 10 bases and the J gene lost 0 bases, with 15 bases spanning the gap. This CDR3 reads CATKVGISNYGYTF. CDR3 DNA sequence: TGTGCCACCAAAGTAGGGATATCTAACTATGGCTACACCTTC.

The chain employs TRBV19 and TRBJ1-1, with D possibly matching TRBD1 (6 bases). The CDR3 contains 13 residues. Germline CDR1 LNHDA, CDR2 SQIVND (reference sequence). Trimming shortened V by 10 bases and J by 3 bases, and 15 bases separated the two germline ends. CDR3 residues: CATLSTGYTEAFF. In nucleotides, the CDR3 is TGTGCCACCTTATCGACAGGATACACTGAAGCTTTCTTT.

The CDR3 nucleotides are TGTGCCACCAGTGACTCCGGGACAGTGAACACCGGGGAGCTGTTTTTT. The encoded protein is CATSDSGTVNTGELFF. The V and J genes are TRBV24-1 and TRBJ2-2; 7 bases line up with TRBD1. Germline V gives CDR1 KGHDR, CDR2 SFDVKD. The CDR3 has 16 amino acids. V shed 4 bases, J shed 1 base, and the junction held 5 bases outside the gene matches.